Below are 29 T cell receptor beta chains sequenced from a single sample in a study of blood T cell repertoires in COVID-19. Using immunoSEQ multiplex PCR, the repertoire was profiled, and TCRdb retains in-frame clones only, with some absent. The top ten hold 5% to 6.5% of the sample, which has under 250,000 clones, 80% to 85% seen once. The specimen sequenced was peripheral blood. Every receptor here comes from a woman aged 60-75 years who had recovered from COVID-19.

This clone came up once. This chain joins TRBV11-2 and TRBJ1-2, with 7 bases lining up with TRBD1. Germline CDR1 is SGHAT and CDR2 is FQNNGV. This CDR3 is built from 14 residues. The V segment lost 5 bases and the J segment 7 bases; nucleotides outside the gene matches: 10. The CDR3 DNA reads TGTGCCAGCAGCAGACGGACAGGACCCGGTGGCTACACCTTC. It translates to CASSRRTGPGGYTF.

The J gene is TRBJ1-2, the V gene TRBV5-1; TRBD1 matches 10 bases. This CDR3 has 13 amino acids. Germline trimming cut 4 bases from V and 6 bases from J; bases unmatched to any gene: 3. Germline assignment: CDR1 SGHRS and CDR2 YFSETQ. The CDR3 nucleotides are TGCGCCAGCAGCGTAGGACAGGGGGATGGCTACACCTTC. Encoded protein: CASSVGQGDGYTF.

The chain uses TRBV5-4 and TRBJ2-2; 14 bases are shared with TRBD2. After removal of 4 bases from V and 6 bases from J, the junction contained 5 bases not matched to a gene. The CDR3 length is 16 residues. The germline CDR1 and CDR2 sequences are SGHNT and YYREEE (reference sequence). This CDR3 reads CASSTGLAGVAGELFF. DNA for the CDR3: TGTGCCAGCAGCACGGGACTAGCGGGGGTCGCCGGGGAGCTGTTTTTT.

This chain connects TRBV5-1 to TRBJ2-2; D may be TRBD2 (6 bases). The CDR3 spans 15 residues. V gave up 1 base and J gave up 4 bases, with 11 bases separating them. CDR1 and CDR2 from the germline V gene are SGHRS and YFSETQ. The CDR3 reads CASSLTSRTTGELFF. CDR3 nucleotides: TGCGCCAGCAGCTTGACTAGCAGGACCACCGGGGAGCTGTTTTTT.

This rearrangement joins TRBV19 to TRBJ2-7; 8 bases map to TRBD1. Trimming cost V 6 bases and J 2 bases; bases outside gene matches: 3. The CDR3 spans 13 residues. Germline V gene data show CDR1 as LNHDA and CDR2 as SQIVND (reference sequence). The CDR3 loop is CASSIQGAYEQYF. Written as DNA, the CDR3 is TGTGCCAGTAGCATACAGGGGGCCTACGAGCAGTACTTC.

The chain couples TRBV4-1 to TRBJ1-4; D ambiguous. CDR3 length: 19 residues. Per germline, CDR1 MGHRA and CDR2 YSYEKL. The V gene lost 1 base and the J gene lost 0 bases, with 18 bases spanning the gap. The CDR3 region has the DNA TGCGCCAGCAGCCAAGGGGCAGGAGGAGCTCTTGCAACTAATGAAAAACTGTTTTTT. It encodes CASSQGAGGALATNEKLFF.

Here the CDR3 DNA reads TGTGCCAGCAGCCTAGAGCGAGCCACAGATACGCAGTATTTT. This sequence encodes CASSLERATDTQYF. The chain is built from TRBV9 and TRBJ2-3; no definite D call. V was clipped by 4 bases and J by 2 bases, with 11 bases between them. Germline CDR1 SGDLS, CDR2 YYNGEE. This CDR3 has 14 amino acids.

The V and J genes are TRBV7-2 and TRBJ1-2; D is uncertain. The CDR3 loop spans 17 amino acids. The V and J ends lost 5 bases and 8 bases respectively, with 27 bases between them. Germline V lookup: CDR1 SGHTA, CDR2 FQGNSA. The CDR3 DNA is TGTGCCAGCAGCCCCAGACACCCGGGGAGTTCATCGGGCGGCTACACCTTC. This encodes CASSPRHPGSSSGGYTF.

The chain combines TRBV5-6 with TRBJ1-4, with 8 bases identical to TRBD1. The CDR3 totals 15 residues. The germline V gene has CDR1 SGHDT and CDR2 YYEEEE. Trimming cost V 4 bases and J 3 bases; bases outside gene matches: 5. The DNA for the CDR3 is TGTGCCAGCAGCCCCCAGGGGGCAGCTAATGAAAAACTGTTTTTT. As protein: CASSPQGAANEKLFF.

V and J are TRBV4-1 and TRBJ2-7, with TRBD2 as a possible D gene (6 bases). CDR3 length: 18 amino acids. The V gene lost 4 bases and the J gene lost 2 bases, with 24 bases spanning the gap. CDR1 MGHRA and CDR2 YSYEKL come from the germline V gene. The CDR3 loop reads CASSLQHPGVSSTYEQYF. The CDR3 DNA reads TGCGCCAGCAGCCTCCAACACCCGGGGGTTAGTAGCACCTACGAGCAGTACTTC.

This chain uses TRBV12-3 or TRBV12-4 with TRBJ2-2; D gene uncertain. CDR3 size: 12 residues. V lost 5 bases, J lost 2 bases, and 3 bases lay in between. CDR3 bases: TGTGCCAGCAGTCAAAACACCGGGGAGCTGTTTTTT. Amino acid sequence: CASSQNTGELFF.

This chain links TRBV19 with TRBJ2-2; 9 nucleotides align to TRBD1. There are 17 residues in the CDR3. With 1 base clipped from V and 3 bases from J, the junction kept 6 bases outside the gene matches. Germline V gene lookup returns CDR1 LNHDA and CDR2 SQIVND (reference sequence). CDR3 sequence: CASSIGARQGDTGELFF. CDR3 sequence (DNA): TGTGCCAGTAGTATAGGGGCCCGACAGGGGGACACCGGGGAGCTGTTTTTT. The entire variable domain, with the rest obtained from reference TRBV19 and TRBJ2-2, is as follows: DGGITQSPKYLFRKEGQNVTLSCEQNLNHDAMYWYRQDPGQGLRLIYYSQIVNDFQKGDIAEGYSVSREKKESFPLTVTSAQKNPTAFYLCASSIGARQGDTGELFFGEGSRLTVL.

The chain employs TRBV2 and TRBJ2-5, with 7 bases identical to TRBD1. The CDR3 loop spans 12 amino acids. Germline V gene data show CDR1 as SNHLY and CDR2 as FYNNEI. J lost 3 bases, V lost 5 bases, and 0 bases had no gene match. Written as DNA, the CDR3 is TGTGCCAGCAGTACAGGGGAAGAGACCCAGTACTTC. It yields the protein CASSTGEETQYF.

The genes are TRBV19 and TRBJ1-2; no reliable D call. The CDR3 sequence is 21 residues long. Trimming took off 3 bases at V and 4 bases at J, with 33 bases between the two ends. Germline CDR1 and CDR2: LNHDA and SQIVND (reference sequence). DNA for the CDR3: TGTGCCAGTAGTATGGCACGACGTCTTATCTCTAGAGTCATCCCCGTCTATGGCTACACCTTC. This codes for CASSMARRLISRVIPVYGYTF.

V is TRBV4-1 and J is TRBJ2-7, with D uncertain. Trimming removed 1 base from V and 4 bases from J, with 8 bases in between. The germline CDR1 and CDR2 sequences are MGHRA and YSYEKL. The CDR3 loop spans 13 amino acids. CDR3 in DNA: TGCGCCAGCAGCCAAGTTGGCAGTTACGAGCAGTACTTC. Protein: CASSQVGSYEQYF.

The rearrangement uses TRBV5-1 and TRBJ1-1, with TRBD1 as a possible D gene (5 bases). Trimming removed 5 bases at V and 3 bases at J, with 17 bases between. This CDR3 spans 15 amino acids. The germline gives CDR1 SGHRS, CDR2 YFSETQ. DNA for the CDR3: TGCGCCAGCAGGAAGCCCCAGGGTTGGGACACTGAAGCTTTCTTT. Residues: CASRKPQGWDTEAFF. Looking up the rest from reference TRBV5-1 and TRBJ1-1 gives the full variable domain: KAGVTQTPRYLIKTRGQQVTLSCSPISGHRSVSWYQQTPGQGLQFLFEYFSETQRNKGNFPGRFSGRQFSNSRSEMNVSTLELGDSALYLCASRKPQGWDTEAFFGQGTRLTVV.

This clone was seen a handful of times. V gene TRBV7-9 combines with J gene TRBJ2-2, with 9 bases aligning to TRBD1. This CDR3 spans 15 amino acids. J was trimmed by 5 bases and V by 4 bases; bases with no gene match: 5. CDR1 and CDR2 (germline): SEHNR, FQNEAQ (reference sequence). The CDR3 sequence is CASSWRDRETGELFF. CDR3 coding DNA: TGTGCCAGCAGCTGGCGGGACAGGGAGACCGGGGAGCTGTTTTTT.

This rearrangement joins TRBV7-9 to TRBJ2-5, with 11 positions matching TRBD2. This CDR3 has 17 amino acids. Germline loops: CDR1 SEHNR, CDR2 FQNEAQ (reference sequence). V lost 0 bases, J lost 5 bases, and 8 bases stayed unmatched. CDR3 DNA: TGTGCCAGCAGCTTAGCCAGGTCTAGCGGGGGGTCGGAGACCCAGTACTTC. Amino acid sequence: CASSLARSSGGSETQYF. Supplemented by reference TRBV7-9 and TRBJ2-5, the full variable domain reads DTGVSQNPRHKITKRGQNVTFRCDPISEHNRLYWYRQTLGQGPEFLTYFQNEAQLEKSRLLSDRFSAERPKGSFSTLEIQRTEQGDSAMYLCASSLARSSGGSETQYFGPGTRLLVL.

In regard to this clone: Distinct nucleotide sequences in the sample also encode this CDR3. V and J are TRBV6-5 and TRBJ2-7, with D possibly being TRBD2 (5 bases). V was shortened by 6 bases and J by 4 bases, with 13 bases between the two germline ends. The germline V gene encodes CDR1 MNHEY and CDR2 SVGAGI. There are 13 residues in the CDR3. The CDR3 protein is CASSSNRGYEQYF. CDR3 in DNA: TGTGCCAGCAGCTCGAACCGGGGATACGAGCAGTACTTC.

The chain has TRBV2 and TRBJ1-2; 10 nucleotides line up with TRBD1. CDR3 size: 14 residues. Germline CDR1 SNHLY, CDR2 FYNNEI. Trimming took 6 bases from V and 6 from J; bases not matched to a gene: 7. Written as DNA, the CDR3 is TGTGCCAGCAGGACCGGGACAGGGGTCAATGGCTACACCTTC. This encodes CASRTGTGVNGYTF.

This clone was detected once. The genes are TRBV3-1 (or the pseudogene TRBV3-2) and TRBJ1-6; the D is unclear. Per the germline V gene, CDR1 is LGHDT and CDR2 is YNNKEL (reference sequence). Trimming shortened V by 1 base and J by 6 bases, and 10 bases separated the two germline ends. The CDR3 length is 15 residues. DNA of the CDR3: TGTGCCAGCAGCCAAGTGCCCGAGAGTAATTCACCCCTCCACTTT. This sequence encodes CASSQVPESNSPLHF.

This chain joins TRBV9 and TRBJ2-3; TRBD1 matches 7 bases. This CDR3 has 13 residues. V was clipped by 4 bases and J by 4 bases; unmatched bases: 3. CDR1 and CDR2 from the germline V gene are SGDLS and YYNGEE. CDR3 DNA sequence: TGTGCCAGCAGCTTTGGGACAGCAGATACGCAGTATTTT. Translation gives CASSFGTADTQYF.

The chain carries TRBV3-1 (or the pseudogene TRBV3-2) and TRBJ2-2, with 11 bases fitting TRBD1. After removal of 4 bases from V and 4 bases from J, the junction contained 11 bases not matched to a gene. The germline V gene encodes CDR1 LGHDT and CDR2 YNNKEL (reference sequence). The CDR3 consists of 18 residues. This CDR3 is CASSPPDRGRAGTGELFF. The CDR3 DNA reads TGTGCCAGCAGCCCCCCGGACAGGGGGCGCGCGGGCACCGGGGAGCTGTTTTTT.

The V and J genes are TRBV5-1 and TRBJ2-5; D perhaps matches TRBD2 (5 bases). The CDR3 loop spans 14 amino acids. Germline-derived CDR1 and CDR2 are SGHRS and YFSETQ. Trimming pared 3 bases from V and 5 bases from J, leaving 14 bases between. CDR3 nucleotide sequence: TGCGCCAGCAGCTGGGAAGGCAGCGGCGAGACCCAGTACTTC. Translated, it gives CASSWEGSGETQYF.

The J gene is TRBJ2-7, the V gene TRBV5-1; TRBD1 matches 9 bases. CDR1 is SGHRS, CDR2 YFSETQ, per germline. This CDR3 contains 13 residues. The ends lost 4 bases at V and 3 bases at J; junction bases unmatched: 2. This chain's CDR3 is CASSRGQGYEQYF. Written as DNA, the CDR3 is TGCGCCAGCAGCCGGGGACAGGGCTACGAGCAGTACTTC.

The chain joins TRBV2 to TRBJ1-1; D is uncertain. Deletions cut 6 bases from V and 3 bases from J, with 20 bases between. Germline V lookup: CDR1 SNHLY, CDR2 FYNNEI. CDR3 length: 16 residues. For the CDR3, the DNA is TGTGCCAGCAGGGAGGGTGGAGTCATTCTTCACACTGAAGCTTTCTTT. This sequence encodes CASREGGVILHTEAFF. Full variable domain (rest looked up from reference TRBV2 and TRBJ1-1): EPEVTQTPSHQVTQMGQEVILRCVPISNHLYFYWYRQILGQKVEFLVSFYNNEISEKSEIFDDQFSVERPDGSNFTLKIRSTKLEDSAMYFCASREGGVILHTEAFFGQGTRLTVV.

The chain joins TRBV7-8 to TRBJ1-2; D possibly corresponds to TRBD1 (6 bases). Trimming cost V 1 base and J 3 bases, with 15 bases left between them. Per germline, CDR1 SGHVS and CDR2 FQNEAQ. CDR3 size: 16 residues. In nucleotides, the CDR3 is TGTGCCAGCAGCTTAGAGAGCAGGGGCGGGTACTATGGCTACACCTTC. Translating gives CASSLESRGGYYGYTF. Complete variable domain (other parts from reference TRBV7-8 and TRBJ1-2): GAGVSQSPRYKVAKRGQDVALRCDPISGHVSLFWYQQALGQGPEFLTYFQNEAQLDKSGLPSDRFFAERPEGSVSTLKIQRTQQEDSAVYLCASSLESRGGYYGYTFGSGTRLTVV.

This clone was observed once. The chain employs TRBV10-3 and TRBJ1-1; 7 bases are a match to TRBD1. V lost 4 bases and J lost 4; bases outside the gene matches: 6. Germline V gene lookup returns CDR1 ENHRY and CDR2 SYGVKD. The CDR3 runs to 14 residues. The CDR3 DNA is TGTGCCATCAGTGTACAGGGGAAGGGCACTGAAGCTTTCTTT. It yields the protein CAISVQGKGTEAFF.

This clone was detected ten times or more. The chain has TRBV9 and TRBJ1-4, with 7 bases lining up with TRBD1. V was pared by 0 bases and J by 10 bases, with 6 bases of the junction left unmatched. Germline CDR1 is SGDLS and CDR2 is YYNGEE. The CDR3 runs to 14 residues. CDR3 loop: CASSVEYRGGKLFF. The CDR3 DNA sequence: TGTGCCAGCAGCGTAGAATACAGGGGCGGAAAACTGTTTTTT.